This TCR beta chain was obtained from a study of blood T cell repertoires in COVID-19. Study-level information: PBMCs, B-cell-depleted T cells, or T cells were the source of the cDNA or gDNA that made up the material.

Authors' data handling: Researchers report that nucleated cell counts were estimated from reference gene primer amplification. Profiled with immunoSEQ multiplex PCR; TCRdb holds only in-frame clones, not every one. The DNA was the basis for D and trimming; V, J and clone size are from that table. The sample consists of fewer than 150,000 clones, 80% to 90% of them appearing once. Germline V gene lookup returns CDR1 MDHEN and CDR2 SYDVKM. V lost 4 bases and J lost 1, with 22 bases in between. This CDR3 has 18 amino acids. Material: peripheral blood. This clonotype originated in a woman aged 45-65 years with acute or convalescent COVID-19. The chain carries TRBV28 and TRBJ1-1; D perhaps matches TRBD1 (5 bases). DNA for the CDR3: TGTGCCAGCAGTTCGTCGACAGAATTAAGGTCAGGGAACACTGAAGCTTTCTTT. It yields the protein CASSSSTELRSGNTEAFF.